This T cell receptor beta chain was profiled in a study of blood T cell repertoires in COVID-19. On the study more broadly: PBMCs, B-cell-depleted T cells, or T cells were the source of the cDNA or gDNA that made up the material.

Resolution of symptoms, clearance, or two negative PCRs was present in recovered Cohort 3 donors. CDR3 size: 17 residues. Germline assignment: CDR1 SGHRS and CDR2 YFSETQ. Trimming cost V 3 bases and J 4 bases; bases outside gene matches: 14. As originally analysed: Researchers report that nucleated cell counts were estimated from reference gene primer amplification. Assay used: immunoSEQ multiplex PCR; TCRdb lists only in-frame clones, some missing. That table supplies the V and J calls and clone size; D and trimming were determined from the DNA. The sample records about 150,000 clones, 70% to 90% being singletons. The table lists this clone with a few counts.

Sequenced input: PBMCs or T cells enriched from blood (not recorded which). V gene TRBV5-1 combines with J gene TRBJ1-1; 8 nucleotides match TRBD1. This receptor was identified in a man between 50 and 59 years old who had recovered from COVID-19. The CDR3 DNA follows: TGCGCCAGCAGCTCTATGACAGGGGTGAATAGGGGCACTGAAGCTTTCTTT. It yields the protein CASSSMTGVNRGTEAFF.